The rows below give T cell receptor beta chains drawn from one sample of a study of T cells expressing NK-cell markers. Reprocessing the 5' RACE reads, TCRdb reports a single entry for every CDR3 protein and omits DNA. The sample's table shows a few hundred thousand distinct CDR3 sequences. The sequenced material came from blood T cells: a sorted CD56 or NKG2C T cell subset, CD4+ or CD8+ T cells, or bulk PBMC T cells (not recorded which). These receptors originate from a woman aged 45-65 years in good health. Each CDR3 is given with its conserved first and last residue.

j_call v_call cdr3_aa
TRBJ2-5 TRBV12-3/TRBV12-4 CASSLGQGATQYF
TRBJ2-2 TRBV4-2 CASSQDRVSGELFF
TRBJ2-1 TRBV25-1 CASSGTRTRGQFF
TRBJ1-3 TRBV4-1 CASSQQTPSNTIYF
TRBJ1-5 TRBV12-3/TRBV12-4 CASSGVNSNQPQHF
TRBJ2-5 TRBV10-3 CAIRRGQGLETQYF
TRBJ1-1 TRBV25-1 CASSEWGRMNTEAFF
TRBJ2-5 TRBV7-9 CASTEGLAGLQETQYF
TRBJ1-6 TRBV12-3/TRBV12-4 CASRPDNTNSPLHF
TRBJ2-4 TRBV7-2 CASSLTAGGANIQYF
TRBJ2-7 TRBV19 CASKRTGTKENEQYF
TRBJ2-7 TRBV5-1 CASSPQGASSYEQYF
TRBJ2-2 TRBV12-3/TRBV12-4 CASKSGISVSNTGELFF
TRBJ1-5 TRBV6-5 CASQGAQGQPQHF
TRBJ2-3 TRBV4-1 CASSPTLAGGKSTSTDTQYF
TRBJ1-1 TRBV12-3/TRBV12-4 CASRGAGSPNTEAFF
TRBJ1-1 TRBV3-1 CASSEGARAFF
TRBJ2-7 TRBV20-1 CSASRQGLRLWEQYF
TRBJ2-5 TRBV12-3/TRBV12-4 CASSLGAKQETQYF
TRBJ2-1 TRBV5-4 CASSFSGGLYNEQFF
TRBJ2-2 TRBV20-1 CSAARLAGSGGELFF
TRBJ2-7 TRBV10-2 CASKGPTYEQYF
TRBJ1-2 TRBV7-9 CASSLSGWDAYGYTF
TRBJ2-5 TRBV12-3/TRBV12-4 CASSSPYDTETQYF
TRBJ2-2 TRBV9 CASSPRHREAGELFF
TRBJ2-2 TRBV19 CASSIGGAQPGELFF
TRBJ2-4 TRBV7-9 CASSLELNRENIQYF
TRBJ2-7 TRBV27 CASMGSRPPYEQYF
TRBJ2-1 TRBV4-2 CASSPSAGNEQFF
TRBJ2-3 TRBV5-1 CASSEGLAGPTDTQYF
TRBJ2-1 TRBV10-3 CATFSGRSNEQFF
TRBJ2-1 TRBV20-1 CITNSGRSNEQFF
TRBJ2-1 TRBV4-2 CASSQDPPGLAGGLRDREQFF
TRBJ2-3 TRBV24-1 CATSGSTDTQYF
TRBJ1-6 TRBV5-1 CASSLTGQNGAPLHF
TRBJ2-1 TRBV13 CASSLEWPSSSGEQFF
TRBJ2-3 TRBV20-1 CSAAYLAIGADTQYF
TRBJ2-1 TRBV3-1 CASSRSPLAGGIEQFF
TRBJ2-7 TRBV21-1 CASSAPTGCYEQYF
TRBJ2-1 TRBV12-3/TRBV12-4 CASSLARQGGYNEQFF
TRBJ2-3 TRBV29-1 CSVAGTINTQYF
TRBJ2-3 TRBV7-2 CASSPGALAGLGTDTQYF
TRBJ1-1 TRBV24-1 CATSDSKELSGTSDQAFF